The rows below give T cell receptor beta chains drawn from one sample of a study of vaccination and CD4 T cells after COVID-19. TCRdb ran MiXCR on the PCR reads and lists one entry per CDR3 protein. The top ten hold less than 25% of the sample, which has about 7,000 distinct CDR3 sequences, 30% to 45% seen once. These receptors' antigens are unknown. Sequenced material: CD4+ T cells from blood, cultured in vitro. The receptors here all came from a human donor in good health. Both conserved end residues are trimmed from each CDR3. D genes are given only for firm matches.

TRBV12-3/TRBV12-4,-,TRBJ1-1,ASSLGGVGTEAF
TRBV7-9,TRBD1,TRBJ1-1,ASSSIPGQGAWVTEAF
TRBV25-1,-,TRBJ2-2,ASIPRTGNTGELF
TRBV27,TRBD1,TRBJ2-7,ASSLSRQGVNYEQY
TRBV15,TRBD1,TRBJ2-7,ATSRDDGQGARYEQY
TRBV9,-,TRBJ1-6,ASSVAQLGNSPLH
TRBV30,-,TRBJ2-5,AWSTRLSWTQY
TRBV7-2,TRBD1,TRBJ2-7,ASNRGPSSEQY
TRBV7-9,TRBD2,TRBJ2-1,ASSPLALAGGKQF
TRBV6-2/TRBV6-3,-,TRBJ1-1,ASSYLISSYTEAF
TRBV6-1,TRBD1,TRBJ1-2,ASSDQGGPYGYT
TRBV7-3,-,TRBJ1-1,ASSPYLNTEAF
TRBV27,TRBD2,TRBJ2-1,ASSRGTSGGRSYNEQF
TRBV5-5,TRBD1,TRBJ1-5,ASSLDVGGPDQPQH